The 26 T cell receptor beta chains in this list originate from one sample, sequenced in a study of CD4 T cells in relation to SARS-CoV-2 and coronaviruses. No antigen has been assigned to these receptors. Here immunoSEQ multiplex PCR was the method, and the copy in TCRdb shows in-frame clones only, minus some. The data contain about 38,000 clones, 60% to 80% of them singletons. The sample comprised memory CD4+ T cells from PBMCs, cultured in vitro. The receptors derive from an adult with COVID-19.

This sequence joins TRBV2 and TRBJ2-4; D call uncertain. The germline V and J ends were trimmed by 2 bases and 3 bases, with 8 bases remaining between them. Germline CDR1 and CDR2: SNHLY and FYNNEI. CDR3 length: 14 residues. The CDR3 sequence is CASSESGVKNIQYF. The CDR3 DNA reads TGTGCCAGCAGTGAATCTGGGGTCAAAAACATTCAGTACTTC. Full variable domain (outside the CDR3, taken from reference TRBV2 and TRBJ2-4): EPEVTQTPSHQVTQMGQEVILRCVPISNHLYFYWYRQILGQKVEFLVSFYNNEISEKSEIFDDQFSVERPDGSNFTLKIRSTKLEDSAMYFCASSESGVKNIQYFGAGTRLSVL.

J is TRBJ1-2 and V is TRBV5-1; possibly TRBD1 for D (6 bases). The germline V gene encodes CDR1 SGHRS and CDR2 YFSETQ. Between the trimmed V and J ends, which lost 2 bases and 3 bases, there was a span of 14 bases. This CDR3 spans 15 amino acids. For the CDR3, the DNA is TGCGCCAGCAGCTTTGCCGGGACATTCGACTATGGCTACACCTTC. Translated, it gives CASSFAGTFDYGYTF.

The chain employs TRBV21-1 and TRBJ2-1. TRBV21-1 counts as a pseudogene. The CDR3 extends over 11 amino acids. For the CDR3, the DNA is TGTGCCATCAGCTCCCACAATGAGCAGTTCTTC. This codes for CAISSHNEQFF.

The chain combines TRBV27 with TRBJ2-3, with 7 nucleotides matching TRBD1. Germline CDR1 MNHEY, CDR2 SMNVEV (reference sequence). The junction had 7 bases not matched to a gene; V was cut back by 5 bases and J by 2 bases. CDR3 length: 15 amino acids. CDR3 region: CASSRQGEDTDTQYF. CDR3 sequence (DNA): TGTGCCAGCAGTCGACAGGGAGAGGACACAGATACGCAGTATTTT.

This rearrangement joins TRBV13 to TRBJ2-3, with D hard to call. There are 14 residues in the CDR3. Per the germline V gene, CDR1 is PRHDT and CDR2 is FYEKMQ (reference sequence). The V end lost 4 bases, the J end lost 0 bases, and 8 bases lay between the germline ends. Here the CDR3 reads CASSSTTSTDTQYF. The CDR3 nucleotides are TGTGCCAGCAGCTCCACCACAAGCACAGATACGCAGTATTTT.

The chain carries TRBV19 and TRBJ2-7; 8 bases map to TRBD2. Germline V CDR1 and CDR2: LNHDA, SQIVND (reference sequence). The CDR3 is 13 residues long. V gave up 5 bases and J gave up 5 bases; unmatched junction bases: 5. CDR3: CASSPGLVDEQYF. CDR3 nucleotides: TGTGCCAGTAGTCCGGGACTAGTCGACGAGCAGTACTTC.

This rearrangement joins TRBV11-1 to TRBJ2-4; D might be TRBD1 (6 bases). CDR3 length: 15 amino acids. Germline loops: CDR1 SGHAT, CDR2 FQDESV (reference sequence). Between the trimmed V and J ends, which lost 5 bases and 8 bases, there was a span of 19 bases. DNA of the CDR3: TGTGCCAGCAGCGCAGGGGTACAGGACATCGACATTCAGTACTTC. It translates to CASSAGVQDIDIQYF.

The chain recombines TRBV7-2 with TRBJ1-5, with 7 positions matching TRBD1. Germline assignment: CDR1 SGHTA and CDR2 FQGNSA. CDR3 size: 14 residues. The trim removed 3 bases at V and 5 bases at J, leaving 4 bases unmatched. CDR3 residues: CASSFGGTDQPQHF. CDR3 nucleotides: TGTGCCAGCAGCTTTGGGGGGACAGATCAGCCCCAGCATTTT.

V is TRBV9 and J is TRBJ2-2; TRBD1 matches at 7 bases. V was pared by 4 bases and J by 2 bases, with 23 bases of the junction left unmatched. The CDR3 totals 21 residues. The germline gives CDR1 SGDLS, CDR2 YYNGEE. CDR3 protein: CASSSTAGTVIREGNTGELFF. The CDR3 coding sequence is TGTGCCAGCAGCTCAACTGCCGGGACAGTGATTAGGGAAGGAAACACCGGGGAGCTGTTTTTT.

The chain uses TRBV12-3 or TRBV12-4 and TRBJ2-7; D not resolved. With 5 bases removed from V and 2 bases from J, the gap between germline ends came to 4 bases. This CDR3 comprises 11 residues. The CDR3 loop reads CASSHTYEQYF. As DNA, the CDR3 is TGTGCCAGCAGTCACACCTACGAGCAGTACTTC.

The chain has TRBV12-3 or TRBV12-4 and TRBJ2-1, with 9 bases that match TRBD2. The CDR3 totals 13 residues. The J segment lost 10 bases and the V segment lost 9 bases, leaving 10 bases of the junction unmatched. The CDR3 loop reads CASRLAGSREQFF. CDR3 in DNA: TGTGCCAGTCGGCTAGCGGGGTCAAGGGAGCAGTTCTTC.

The gene calls are TRBV15 and TRBJ1-5; TRBD1 might be the D (5 bases). The CDR3 length is 14 residues. The V and J ends lost 1 base and 7 bases respectively, with 11 bases between them. Germline lookup yields CDR1 LNHNV and CDR2 YYDKDF (reference sequence). In nucleotides, the CDR3 is TGTGCCACCAGCAGAGCAGGGTCGGACCAGCCCCAGCATTTT. Translated, it gives CATSRAGSDQPQHF.

The table lists this clone with a few counts. The chain couples TRBV15 to TRBJ1-2; D not certain. The CDR3 covers 12 residues. V lost 4 bases and J lost 1, with 4 bases in between. The V gene's germline CDR1 is LNHNV and CDR2 YYDKDF (reference sequence). CDR3 nucleotide sequence: TGTGCCACCAGCACCAGTAACTATGGCTACACCTTC. Protein: CATSTSNYGYTF.

The chain combines TRBV5-1 with TRBJ2-2; 9 bases fit TRBD2. Germline loops: CDR1 SGHRS, CDR2 YFSETQ. CDR3 size: 16 residues. The trim removed 0 bases at V and 0 bases at J, leaving 0 bases unmatched. This CDR3 reads CASSLGTSANTGELFF. CDR3 nucleotide sequence: TGCGCCAGCAGCTTGGGGACTAGCGCGAACACCGGGGAGCTGTTTTTT. The full variable domain, its missing parts supplied by reference TRBV5-1 and TRBJ2-2, is KAGVTQTPRYLIKTRGQQVTLSCSPISGHRSVSWYQQTPGQGLQFLFEYFSETQRNKGNFPGRFSGRQFSNSRSEMNVSTLELGDSALYLCASSLGTSANTGELFFGEGSRLTVL.

V and J are TRBV11-2 and TRBJ2-2; D remains unclear. Trimming took 7 bases from V and 7 from J, leaving 16 bases between them. This CDR3 spans 14 amino acids. Germline loops: CDR1 SGHAT, CDR2 FQNNGV. The CDR3 sequence: CASTPALDGGELFF. The DNA for the CDR3 is TGTGCCAGCACCCCTGCGTTGGACGGCGGGGAGCTGTTTTTT.

The chain has TRBV4-1 and TRBJ1-1; D not resolved. V lost 1 base and J 0 bases, leaving 12 bases between the germline ends. The CDR3 length is 16 residues. From germline, CDR1 is MGHRA and CDR2 YSYEKL. The CDR3 loop is CASSQGLLGVNTEAFF. CDR3 coding DNA: TGCGCCAGCAGCCAAGGTCTTCTAGGAGTGAACACTGAAGCTTTCTTT.

V usage is TRBV7-6 and J usage is TRBJ2-3; 9 bases map to TRBD2. CDR1 SGHVS and CDR2 FNYEAQ come from the germline V gene. The CDR3 totals 14 residues. The J segment lost 7 bases and the V segment lost 4 bases, leaving 6 bases of the junction unmatched. CDR3 sequence reads: CASSSREGINTQYF. The CDR3 nucleotides read TGTGCCAGCAGCTCGCGGGAGGGCATCAATACGCAGTATTTT.

The rearrangement links TRBV2 to TRBJ1-4; D ambiguous. The V end lost 3 bases, the J end lost 7 bases, and 12 bases lay between the germline ends. Germline-derived CDR1 and CDR2 are SNHLY and FYNNEI. CDR3 length: 14 amino acids. CDR3 protein: CASSESGKGEKLFF. The CDR3 DNA follows: TGTGCCAGCAGTGAGTCGGGGAAGGGTGAAAAACTGTTTTTT.

The rearrangement joins TRBV9 to TRBJ1-3; 8 positions match TRBD1. The V gene's germline CDR1 is SGDLS and CDR2 YYNGEE. The CDR3 is made up of 19 amino acids. Trimming cost V 4 bases and J 0 bases; bases outside gene matches: 15. The CDR3 DNA sequence: TGTGCCAGCAGCCCCCAGGGGCAGGGGGCGGCCAACTCTGGAAACACCATATATTTT. Translation: CASSPQGQGAANSGNTIYF.

This clone was detected only once. The V call is TRBV5-6, the J call TRBJ2-2; D might be TRBD2 (6 bases). Germline CDR1 reads SGHDT; CDR2 reads YYEEEE. The CDR3 totals 14 residues. Trimming took off 5 bases at V and 6 bases at J, with 14 bases between the two ends. The chain's CDR3 is CASRGHSGAGELFF. The CDR3 bases are TGTGCCAGCAGGGGCCATTCGGGGGCCGGGGAGCTGTTTTTT.

CDR3 coding DNA: TGTGCCAGCAACCAATTAGGGCCCTCTGGGGCCAACGTCCTGACTTTC. This gives the protein CASNQLGPSGANVLTF. V and J are TRBV6-6 and TRBJ2-6; D call uncertain. V was shortened by 7 bases and J by 0 bases, with 13 bases between the two germline ends. The V gene's germline CDR1 is MNHNY and CDR2 SVGAGI (reference sequence). The length of the CDR3 is 16 residues.

The chain joins TRBV5-1 to TRBJ2-2, with D perhaps matching TRBD1 or TRBD2 (5 bases each). The germline V gene has CDR1 SGHRS and CDR2 YFSETQ. The germline V and J ends were trimmed by 4 bases and 0 bases, with 22 bases remaining between them. CDR3 size: 19 residues. The CDR3: CASSPATGPPHPNTGELFF. CDR3 nucleotides: TGCGCCAGCAGCCCTGCCACGGGACCGCCCCACCCGAACACCGGGGAGCTGTTTTTT. The whole variable domain, remainder taken from reference TRBV5-1 and TRBJ2-2, is KAGVTQTPRYLIKTRGQQVTLSCSPISGHRSVSWYQQTPGQGLQFLFEYFSETQRNKGNFPGRFSGRQFSNSRSEMNVSTLELGDSALYLCASSPATGPPHPNTGELFFGEGSRLTVL.

The V and J genes are TRBV10-3 and TRBJ2-1; D call uncertain. Germline values: CDR1 ENHRY, CDR2 SYGVKD. The germline V and J ends were trimmed by 2 bases and 9 bases, with 8 bases remaining between them. The CDR3 extends over 12 amino acids. CDR3 protein: CAISERSSEQFF. The DNA of the CDR3 is TGTGCCATCAGTGAGAGGTCAAGTGAGCAGTTCTTC.

This clone was seen a single time. V gene TRBV25-1 combines with J gene TRBJ1-2; 9 bases agree with TRBD1. The CDR3 is 18 amino acids. Germline CDR1 and CDR2: MGHDK and SYGVNS. Germline trimming cut 5 bases from V and 4 bases from J; bases unmatched to any gene: 17. CDR3 protein: CASSPNVGQGLILYGYTF. CDR3 sequence (DNA): TGTGCCAGCAGTCCAAACGTGGGACAGGGACTTATTCTCTATGGCTACACCTTC.

The V gene is TRBV10-3, the J gene TRBJ2-1; 8 bases are shared with TRBD2. The CDR3 totals 15 residues. V was pared by 6 bases and J by 3 bases, with 7 bases of the junction left unmatched. Germline V gives CDR1 ENHRY, CDR2 SYGVKD. The CDR3: CAIRRAGEGYNEQFF. CDR3 bases: TGTGCCATCAGAAGAGCGGGGGAAGGCTACAATGAGCAGTTCTTC.

This clone was counted only a few times. This CDR3 is CASSDTTTALSYNEQFF. CDR3 in DNA: TGTGCCAGCAGTGATACGACAACTGCCCTCTCCTACAATGAGCAGTTCTTC. This chain connects TRBV6-1 to TRBJ2-1; D remains ambiguous. The CDR3 length is 17 residues. Germline V gene data show CDR1 as MNHNS and CDR2 as SASEGT. Deletions cut 3 bases from V and 0 bases from J, with 15 bases between.